This T cell receptor (beta chain) was sequenced during a study of PD-1 blockade in classical Hodgkin lymphoma. The protocol was immunoSEQ multiplex PCR, while the TCRdb copy is restricted to in-frame clones and leaves out a portion. The table lists about 20,000 clones, approximately 80% of them singletons. A remark on this clone: No antigen is known for it.

As to time point: cycle 4 day 1 (C4D1), after less than 7 weeks of nivolumab. Every patient was affected by relapse after autologous stem cell transplantation, while exposure to brentuximab vedotin was not uniform. It was by magnetic negative selection that CD8+ T cells were isolated from thawed PBMCs. CDR3 size: 14 residues. The junction had 3 bases not matched to a gene; V was cut back by 7 bases and J by 4 bases. Germline lookup yields CDR1 MNHEY and CDR2 SMNVEV (reference sequence). Notes on the study in general: TCR diversity rose significantly by C4D1 in CD4+ but not CD8+ cells. Baseline TCR diversity was reportedly lower in newly diagnosed patients than healthy donors.

This sequence originates from a human donor with classical Hodgkin lymphoma. The chain uses TRBV27 and TRBJ2-1, with 11 positions matching TRBD2. The sample in question was CD8+ T cells from blood, obtained before the fourth cycle of nivolumab. The CDR3 spells CASTPSGRYNEQFF. CDR3 coding DNA: TGTGCCAGCACCCCTAGCGGGAGGTACAATGAGCAGTTCTTC.